The 7 T cell receptor beta chains below all came from one sample that was sequenced in a study of T cells after somatic rescue of genetic block (dated by TCRdb to the early 2020s). To prepare the library, the immunoSEQ multiplex PCR assay was applied. TCRdb obtained this table from immuneACCESS and retained in-frame rearrangements with V and J assigned. These tables miss some clones; where compared with another copy, unresolved V genes account for less than half of the shortfall, and the remainder is unexplained. The sample yields 45,000 to 55,000 clones; 90% to 97% were counted once. Of the sample, approximately 0.07% falls within the top ten clones. The material sequenced was peripheral blood mononuclear cells (PBMCs). The origin of the receptors is a child younger than two.

This clone was seen a few times. V and J are TRBV25-1 and TRBJ2-3; 11 bases are shared with TRBD2. V shed 2 bases and J 2 bases; nucleotides not matched to a gene: 3. Looked up from germline, CDR1 is MGHDK and CDR2 is SYGVNS. The CDR3 has 16 amino acids. CDR3 nucleotides: TGTGCCAGCAGTGAAGCTAGCGGGAGGTTCACAGATACGCAGTATTTT. Translation gives CASSEASGRFTDTQYF. Variable domain in full (rest from reference TRBV25-1 and TRBJ2-3): EADIYQTPRYLVIGTGKKITLECSQTMGHDKMYWYQQDPGMELHLIHYSYGVNSTEKGDLSSESTVSRIRTEHFPLTLESARPSHTSQYLCASSEASGRFTDTQYFGPGTRLTVL.

The DNA for the CDR3 is TGCGCCAGCAGCACAGGGGGGGACACAGATACGCAGTATTTT. It is translated as CASSTGGDTDTQYF. The chain carries TRBV5-1 and TRBJ2-3; D is perhaps TRBD1 (8 bases). The ends were cut back, 4 bases at V and 2 bases at J, with 11 bases in the middle. CDR3 length: 14 amino acids. The germline CDR1 and CDR2 sequences are SGHRS and YFSETQ.

The chain joins TRBV18 to TRBJ2-7; 7 bases fit TRBD1. Germline V gene data show CDR1 as KGHSH and CDR2 as LQKENI. The J segment lost 3 bases and the V segment lost 6 bases, leaving 8 bases of the junction unmatched. CDR3 size: 14 residues. CDR3 loop: CASSPGTVDYEQYF. The CDR3 DNA follows: TGTGCCAGCTCCCCCGGGACAGTAGACTACGAGCAGTACTTC.

This chain connects TRBV2 to TRBJ2-7, with 13 bases identical to TRBD2. V gave up 8 bases and J gave up 4 bases; unmatched junction bases: 5. The CDR3 runs to 14 residues. Germline V gene data show CDR1 as SNHLY and CDR2 as FYNNEI. The CDR3 loop reads CASARTSGSYEQYF. CDR3 sequence (DNA): TGTGCCAGCGCCCGGACTAGCGGGAGTTACGAGCAGTACTTC. Drawing the rest from reference TRBV2 and TRBJ2-7, the complete variable domain is EPEVTQTPSHQVTQMGQEVILRCVPISNHLYFYWYRQILGQKVEFLVSFYNNEISEKSEIFDDQFSVERPDGSNFTLKIRSTKLEDSAMYFCASARTSGSYEQYFGPGTRLTVT.

The chain is built from TRBV5-1 and TRBJ2-5, with 10 nucleotides matching TRBD2. The trim removed 4 bases at V and 4 bases at J, leaving 7 bases unmatched. Germline loops: CDR1 SGHRS, CDR2 YFSETQ. The CDR3 is made up of 15 amino acids. The CDR3 spells CASSGGTSVGETQYF. CDR3 sequence (DNA): TGCGCCAGCAGCGGCGGGACTAGCGTTGGAGAGACCCAGTACTTC. Variable domain in full (rest from reference TRBV5-1 and TRBJ2-5): KAGVTQTPRYLIKTRGQQVTLSCSPISGHRSVSWYQQTPGQGLQFLFEYFSETQRNKGNFPGRFSGRQFSNSRSEMNVSTLELGDSALYLCASSGGTSVGETQYFGPGTRLLVL.

As for this clone: Within the sample, other DNA sequences also encode this same CDR3. The chain is built from TRBV7-6 and TRBJ2-2, with D possibly being TRBD2 (5 bases). The CDR3 sequence is 15 residues long. Germline CDR1 and CDR2: SGHVS and FNYEAQ. Trimming cost V 0 bases and J 0 bases, with 5 bases left between them. The CDR3 is CASSLAGANTGELFF. The CDR3 region has the DNA TGTGCCAGCAGCTTAGCGGGAGCGAACACCGGGGAGCTGTTTTTT.

This clone was observed a single time. The rearrangement links TRBV2 to TRBJ2-3, with 12 nucleotides matching TRBD2. The V segment lost 7 bases and the J segment 4 bases; nucleotides outside the gene matches: 0. Germline loops: CDR1 SNHLY, CDR2 FYNNEI. This CDR3 region has 13 residues. The CDR3 DNA is TGTGCCAGCACTAGCGGGAGGGCAGATACGCAGTATTTT. It codes for CASTSGRADTQYF.